This T cell receptor (beta chain) was observed in a study of T cell clusters in autoimmune cytopenias. Some 40,000 genome equivalents of blood DNA were amplified for TRB. TRB was amplified by touch-down multiplex PCR, primer pools A and B combined. For each CDR3 protein, TCRdb gives one entry from its re-call of the multiplex PCR reads, without DNA. The repertoire table contains 7,000 to 9,500 distinct CDR3 sequences. Germline-derived CDR1 and CDR2 are DFQATT and SNEGSKA (reference sequence). The CDR3 is 15 residues long. Study findings and constraints: No experiment has yet validated the function of the T cell clusters defined in silico. TRB repertoire shifts in secondary cytopenia and chronic lymphocytic leukemia mostly reflected lymphoma, not autoimmunity. Physiological T cell clusters of healthy donors were apparently absent in primary autoimmune cytopenia patients.

Worth noting for this clonotype: What it binds is unknown.

The sample taken for sequencing was peripheral blood. This chain joins TRBV20-1 and TRBJ2-5; TCRdb names TRBD1, which stays unverified in the absence of DNA. This receptor was taken from a human donor with an autoimmune cytopenia or autoimmune hepatitis (not recorded which). The CDR3 sequence is CSARNRDRLQETQYF.